Below are 12 T cell receptor beta chains sequenced from a single sample in a study of regulatory T cells in long-lasting Graves disease. Time point specified: persistent/refractory GD, antithyroid drugs over 5 years with positive TRAb. Generation of the TCR library employed RNA extracted from PBMCs. Sequencing libraries for TCR beta were prepared with iRepertoire HTBI primers and Arm-PCR of CDR3 regions. TCRdb re-derived calls from the multiplex PCR reads in MiXCR, one entry per CDR3 protein. Among approximately 690,000 distinct CDR3 sequences listed, 25% to 30% were seen once. Sequenced here: peripheral blood mononuclear cells (PBMCs), sampled when the disease was refractory, from a patient treated with antithyroid drugs. Every receptor here comes from a female donor with Graves disease.

This chain connects TRBV6-1 to TRBJ1-1, with D possibly being TRBD1 (6 bases). Trimming took 7 bases from V and 2 from J, leaving 11 bases between them. CDR3 length: 13 residues. Germline V lookup: CDR1 MNHNS, CDR2 SASEGT. CDR3 coding DNA: TGTGCCAGCAACCACAGGGCCAACACTGAAGCTTTCTTT. It specifies CASNHRANTEAFF.

In this sample, this clonotype turned up a few times. The V and J genes are TRBV5-1 and TRBJ1-4, with D tentatively TRBD1 (6 bases). This CDR3 contains 16 residues. Trimming shortened V by 5 bases and J by 0 bases, and 14 bases separated the two germline ends. Germline V gene lookup returns CDR1 SGHRS and CDR2 YFSETQ. The CDR3 nucleotides read TGCGCCAGCAGTAAGGAAGGACAGACAACTAATGAAAAACTGTTTTTT. As protein: CASSKEGQTTNEKLFF.

Only a few counts were recorded for this clonotype. The CDR3 region has the DNA TGCAGCGTTGAAGTCCGGGGACTAGCGGGAGGGCGCGCCGGGGAGCTGTTTTTT. It specifies CSVEVRGLAGGRAGELFF. V gene TRBV29-1 combines with J gene TRBJ2-2, with 16 bases aligning to TRBD2. V shed 1 base, J shed 6 bases, and the junction held 8 bases outside the gene matches. CDR1 SQVTM and CDR2 ANQGSEA come from the germline V gene. The CDR3 loop spans 18 amino acids.

The V call is TRBV20-1, the J call TRBJ2-3; tentative D call: TRBD2 (6 bases). Germline V CDR1 and CDR2: DFQATT, SNEGSKA (reference sequence). The V and J ends lost 3 bases and 5 bases respectively, with 15 bases between them. The CDR3 is made up of 14 amino acids. The CDR3 nucleotides read TGCAGTGCTAGTGTGGAGGGCCGCGGAGATACGCAGTATTTT. This encodes CSASVEGRGDTQYF.

V is TRBV6-1 and J is TRBJ1-5; a possible D gene is TRBD1 (6 bases). The CDR3 is made up of 17 amino acids. Germline V gene lookup returns CDR1 MNHNS and CDR2 SASEGT. Trimming cost V 2 bases and J 1 base, with 15 bases left between them. CDR3 protein: CASSELLTGMSNQPQHF. CDR3 DNA: TGTGCCAGCAGTGAACTACTCACAGGGATGAGCAATCAGCCCCAGCATTTT.

This clonotype was seen once. This chain uses TRBV20-1 with TRBJ2-7; 9 bases map to TRBD1. The germline V gene encodes CDR1 DFQATT and CDR2 SNEGSKA (reference sequence). J was trimmed by 6 bases and V by 0 bases; bases with no gene match: 9. The length of the CDR3 is 15 residues. In DNA form, the CDR3 reads TGCAGTGCTAGAGATCGAACGACAGGGGGGTCCGAGCAGTACTTC. It specifies CSARDRTTGGSEQYF.

This clonotype has just a few counts. The gene calls are TRBV19 and TRBJ2-7; D is possibly TRBD1 or TRBD2 (5 bases each). The CDR3 covers 14 residues. Germline loops: CDR1 LNHDA, CDR2 SQIVND (reference sequence). V was clipped by 5 bases and J by 3 bases, with 14 bases between them. CDR3 bases: TGTGCCAGTAGTCAAACCCGGGACCTCTACGAGCAGTACTTC. Translated, it gives CASSQTRDLYEQYF.

This clonotype was picked up a small number of times. This sequence joins TRBV12-3 or TRBV12-4 and TRBJ1-5, with D maybe TRBD1 (6 bases). V shed 3 bases and J shed 7 bases, with 16 bases lying between them. The CDR3 spans 15 residues. The CDR3 region is CASSLAVGAGQPQHF. DNA of the CDR3: TGTGCCAGCAGTTTGGCGGTGGGGGCAGGCCAGCCCCAGCATTTT.

This clonotype showed up just a few times. The genes are TRBV7-2 and TRBJ1-1; unclear D gene. CDR1 and CDR2 from the germline V gene are SGHTA and FQGNSA. V was trimmed by 5 bases and J by 11 bases, leaving 15 bases between them. The length of the CDR3 is 12 residues. CDR3 sequence: CASSPGRGWAFF. Here the CDR3 DNA reads TGTGCCAGCAGCCCCGGGCGGGGTTGGGCTTTCTTT.

This chain uses TRBV4-1 with TRBJ2-7, with D hard to call. Germline V lookup: CDR1 MGHRA, CDR2 YSYEKL. The V end lost 0 bases, the J end lost 4 bases, and 7 bases lay between the germline ends. The CDR3 consists of 13 residues. CDR3 DNA: TGCGCCAGCAGCCAAGACCGCGAATACGAGCAGTACTTC. Its protein product is CASSQDREYEQYF.

This clonotype has more than one count but fewer than ten. V usage is TRBV27 and J usage is TRBJ1-5; TRBD1 agrees at 9 bases. The V and J ends lost 5 bases and 11 bases, in that order; junction bases with no gene match: 16. Per the germline V gene, CDR1 is MNHEY and CDR2 is SMNVEV (reference sequence). The CDR3 consists of 16 residues. The CDR3 DNA is TGTGCCAGCAGTCCGCTGGACAGGGGAAGAGGGGCAGCCCAGCATTTT. Encoded protein: CASSPLDRGRGAAQHF.

This clonotype showed up many times. V and J are TRBV27 and TRBJ2-5; tentative D call: TRBD2 (5 bases). Germline values: CDR1 MNHEY, CDR2 SMNVEV (reference sequence). The CDR3 has 13 amino acids. V was clipped by 5 bases and J by 5 bases, with 12 bases between them. CDR3 loop: CASSRTSGETQYF. DNA for the CDR3: TGTGCCAGCAGTCGAACTAGTGGTGAGACCCAGTACTTC.